This T cell receptor beta chain was identified in a study of T cells in Graves' hyperthyroidism and ophthalmopathy. This CDR3 has 15 amino acids. Germline CDR1 reads SEHNR; CDR2 reads FQNEAQ (reference sequence). It was RNA transcripts that yielded the amplified TCR beta CDR3 regions. A first-round RT-PCR of the TCR CDR3 used the HTBI primer set. TCRdb ran MiXCR on the multiplex PCR reads and lists one entry per CDR3 protein. The table lists a few hundred thousand distinct CDR3 sequences, about half of them singletons. A remark on this clonotype: Because it lacks the conserved phenylalanine or tryptophan at the end, this CDR3 is likely a read error.

The authors deemed Graves' hyperthyroidism stable absent ophthalmopathy progression within 18 months. Newly diagnosed hyperthyroidism patients aged 18 to 65 years had disease lasting under 2 months. Material: peripheral blood or thyroid tissue (not recorded which). This chain uses TRBV7-9 with TRBJ1-2; D remains unclear. This sequence originates from a woman younger than 35 with Graves' hyperthyroidism. CDR3 bases: TGCGCCAGCAGCTTTCCGCCGCCGGGATTATATGGCTACACCCTC. Residues: CASSFPPPGLYGYTL.